This T cell receptor beta chain comes out of a study of blood T cell repertoires in COVID-19. Clones were sequenced by immunoSEQ multiplex PCR, and TCRdb holds only the in-frame ones, with some missing. The data contain about 480,000 clones, about 88% of them seen just once; the ten biggest clones take up less than 9.5%. There are 13 residues in the CDR3. The germline V gene has CDR1 MDHEN and CDR2 SYDVKM. The ends lost 8 bases at V and 3 bases at J; junction bases unmatched: 4. The sample comprised peripheral blood. This clonotype originated in a woman aged 45 to 65 with COVID-19, enrolled during active disease. V is TRBV28 and J is TRBJ1-5, with 7 nucleotides matching TRBD1. The CDR3 spells CASLGGFNQPQHF. The CDR3 bases are TGTGCCAGCTTAGGGGGCTTCAATCAGCCCCAGCATTTT.